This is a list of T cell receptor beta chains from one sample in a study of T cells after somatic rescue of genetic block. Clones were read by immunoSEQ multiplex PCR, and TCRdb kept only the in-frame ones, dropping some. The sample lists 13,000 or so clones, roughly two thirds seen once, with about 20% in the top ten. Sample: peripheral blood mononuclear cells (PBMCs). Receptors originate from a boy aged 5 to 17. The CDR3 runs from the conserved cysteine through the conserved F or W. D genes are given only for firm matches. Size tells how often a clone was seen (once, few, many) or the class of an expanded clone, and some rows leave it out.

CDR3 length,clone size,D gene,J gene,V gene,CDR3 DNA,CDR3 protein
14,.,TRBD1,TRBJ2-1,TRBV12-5,TGTGCTAGTGGTTTCTATGGGACAGGGGATGAGCAGTTCTTC,CASGFYGTGDEQFF
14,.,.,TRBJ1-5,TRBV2,TGTGCCAGCAGGCAGACAGTGACCAATCAGCCCCAGCATTTT,CASRQTVTNQPQHF
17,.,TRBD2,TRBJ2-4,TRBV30,TGTGCCTGGAGTGTAAAGGGACTAGCGGGGGCCAAAAACATTCAGTACTTC,CAWSVKGLAGAKNIQYF
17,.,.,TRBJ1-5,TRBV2,TGTGCCAGCAGTGAACTCCGGATAGGCCATAGCAATCAGCCCCAGCATTTT,CASSELRIGHSNQPQHF
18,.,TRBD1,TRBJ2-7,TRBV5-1,TGCGCCAGCAGGATACCGGGACAGGGTTTACTACGTGTGATCGGGCAGTACTTC,CASRIPGQGLLRVIGQYF
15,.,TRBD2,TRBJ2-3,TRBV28,TGTGCCAGCAGTTTTGGGGAGGGTAGCACAGATACGCAGTATTTT,CASSFGEGSTDTQYF
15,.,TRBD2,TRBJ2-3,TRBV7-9,TGTGCCAGCAGCTTGTGGACTAGTTCCACAGATACGCAGTATTTT,CASSLWTSSTDTQYF
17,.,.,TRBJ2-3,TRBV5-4,TGTGCCAGCAGCCAAGATCGAGGAGGGGATCGCACAGATACGCAGTATTTT,CASSQDRGGDRTDTQYF
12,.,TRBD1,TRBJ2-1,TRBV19,TGTGCCAGTAAGACAGGGTACAATGAGCAGTTCTTC,CASKTGYNEQFF
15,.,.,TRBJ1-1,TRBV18,TGTGCCAGCTCCCCGGGGGCGGGGAAGAACACTGAAGCTTTCTTT,CASSPGAGKNTEAFF
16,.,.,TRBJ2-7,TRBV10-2,TGCGCCAGCAGTGAGTCAAGGGCAGCGGTGCTCTACGAGCAGTACTTC,CASSESRAAVLYEQYF
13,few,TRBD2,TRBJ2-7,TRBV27,TGTGCCAGCGGTAGCGGGAGGGCCTACGAGCAGTACTTC,CASGSGRAYEQYF
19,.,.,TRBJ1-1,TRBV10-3,TGTGCCATCAGTGAGTCGAATTTGGTCAGGGGAATGGAGAACACTGAAGCTCTCTTT,CAISESNLVRGMENTEALF
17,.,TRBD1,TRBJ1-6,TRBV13,TGTGCCAGCAGCTCATCCTCCGAGGGACAGGGGGCTTCACCCCTCCACTTT,CASSSSSEGQGASPLHF
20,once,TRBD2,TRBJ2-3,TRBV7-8,TGTGCCAGCAGCGGGGGTTTCGGGCCGAGACTAGCGGGAGAGGAAGATACGCAGTATTTT,CASSGGFGPRLAGEEDTQYF
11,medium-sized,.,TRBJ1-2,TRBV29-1,TGCAGCGTTTTCGGGGCCGAGGGCTACACCTTC,CSVFGAEGYTF
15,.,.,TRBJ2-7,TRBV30,TGTGCCTGGAGTGTACAGTTGACAGGCACCTACGAGCAGTACTTC,CAWSVQLTGTYEQYF
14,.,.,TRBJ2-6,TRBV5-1,TGCGCCAGCAGCACGGGGGCTGGGGCCAACGTCCTGACTTTC,CASSTGAGANVLTF
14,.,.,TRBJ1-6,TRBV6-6,TGTGCCAGCAGTTTCCCTTTGGACGATTCACCCCTCCACTTT,CASSFPLDDSPLHF
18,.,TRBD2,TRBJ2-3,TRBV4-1,TGCGCCAGCAGCCAAGATGTGGGAGGGACCCCCTGGGAGGATACGCAGTATTTT,CASSQDVGGTPWEDTQYF
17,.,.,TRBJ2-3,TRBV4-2,TGTGCCAGCAGCCAAGAAGGGGGGACTTTTACCACGGTGGTGCAGTATTTT,CASSQEGGTFTTVVQYF
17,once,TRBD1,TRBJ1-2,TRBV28,TGTGCCAGCAGTTTAAGACAGGGGTATCGCATTAACTATGGCTACACCTTC,CASSLRQGYRINYGYTF
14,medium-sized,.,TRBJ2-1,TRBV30,TGTGCCTGGATCCCTAGCGCCCGGGAGAATGAGCAGTTCTTC,CAWIPSARENEQFF
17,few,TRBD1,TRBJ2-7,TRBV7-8,TGTGCCAGCAGCCGATGGGTTTCCGGGACAGAGGCATACGAGCAGTACTTC,CASSRWVSGTEAYEQYF
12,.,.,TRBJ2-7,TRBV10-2,TGCGCCAGCAGTCCACATACCTACGAGCAGTACTTC,CASSPHTYEQYF
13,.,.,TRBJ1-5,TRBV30,TGTGCCTGGAGTGTGGAGGGGAATCAGCCCCAGCATTTT,CAWSVEGNQPQHF
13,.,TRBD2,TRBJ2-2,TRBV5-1,TGCGCGACTAGCCGGCAAAACACCGGGGAGCTGTTTTTT,CATSRQNTGELFF
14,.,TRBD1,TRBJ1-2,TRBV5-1,TGCGCCAGCAGCTTGGACAGGGGGGGCTATGGCTACACCTTC,CASSLDRGGYGYTF
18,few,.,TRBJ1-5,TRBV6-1,TGTGCCAGCAGTGTGGGGGTCATTACAGGGAGGGGAAATCAGCCCCAGCATTTT,CASSVGVITGRGNQPQHF
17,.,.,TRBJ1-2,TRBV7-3,TGTGCCAGCAGCTTAATGGCCGACGGGGTAGCTAACTATGGCTACACCTTC,CASSLMADGVANYGYTF
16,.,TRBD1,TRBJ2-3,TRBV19,TGTGCCAGTAGTCCTGGGACAGTTTTCTCAACAGATACGCAGTATTTT,CASSPGTVFSTDTQYF
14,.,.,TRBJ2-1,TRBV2,TGTGCCAGCAGTGAATGGGCCGCGAAGGGGCTGCAGTTCTTC,CASSEWAAKGLQFF
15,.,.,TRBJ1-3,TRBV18,TGTGCCAGCAGCCCCCAGCCTTCGACTGGAAACACCATATATTTT,CASSPQPSTGNTIYF
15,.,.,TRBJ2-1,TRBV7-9,TGTGCCAGCAGCTTAGCGTGGGGGGACTACAATGAGCAGTTCTTC,CASSLAWGDYNEQFF
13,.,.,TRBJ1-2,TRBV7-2,TGTGCCAGCAGCTTAGCCCCAAACGTGGGCTACACCTTC,CASSLAPNVGYTF
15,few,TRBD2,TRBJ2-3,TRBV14,TGTGCCAGCAGCCTCCGACTAGCGATCACAGATACGCAGTATTTT,CASSLRLAITDTQYF
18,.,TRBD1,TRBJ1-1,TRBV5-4,TGTGCCAGCAGCTTGCACGGGACAGGAAGGGGCATGAACACTGAAGCTTTCTTT,CASSLHGTGRGMNTEAFF
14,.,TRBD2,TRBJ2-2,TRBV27,TGTGCCAGCAGTTCCGGGACTAGATTCGGGGAGCTGTTTTTT,CASSSGTRFGELFF
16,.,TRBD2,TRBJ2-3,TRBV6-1,TGTGCCAGCAGTGGCCGAGCGGGGGGCCCCACAGATACGCAGTATTTT,CASSGRAGGPTDTQYF
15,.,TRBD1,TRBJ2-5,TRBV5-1,TGCGCCAGCAGCTCTTTAACAGGGGTCCAAGAGACCCAGTACTTC,CASSSLTGVQETQYF
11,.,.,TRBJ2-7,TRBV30,TGTGCCTGGGGACTGGTCTACGAGCAGTACTTC,CAWGLVYEQYF
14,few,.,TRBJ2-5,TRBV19,TGTGCCAGTAGTATAGGGGAAAGCACGTGGACCCAGTACTTC,CASSIGESTWTQYF
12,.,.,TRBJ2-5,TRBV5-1,TGCGCCAGCAGGGAGGGTCAAGAGACCCAGTACTTC,CASREGQETQYF
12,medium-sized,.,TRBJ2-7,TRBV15,TGTGCCACCAGTCCTGCAGGGTACGAGCAGTACTTC,CATSPAGYEQYF
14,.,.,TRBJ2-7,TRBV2,TGTGCCAGCAGTATCCGGGACCGAATCTACGAGCAGTACTTC,CASSIRDRIYEQYF
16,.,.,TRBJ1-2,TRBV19,TGTGCCAGTAGTTCTCACAGGGACGGCCTAAGGAGAGGCTACACCTTC,CASSSHRDGLRRGYTF
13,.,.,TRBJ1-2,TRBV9,TGTGCCAGCAGCGTAGGCACCTACTATGGCTACACCTTC,CASSVGTYYGYTF